These T cell receptor beta chains were read from a single sample in a study of blood T cell repertoires in COVID-19. The table came from immunoSEQ multiplex PCR; TCRdb's copy has only in-frame clones and leaves some out. The sample consists of about 300,000 clones, around 88% of them appearing once. What was sequenced was peripheral blood. These receptors all come from a woman in her twenties or thirties who had recovered from COVID-19. Both conserved end residues are part of each CDR3. Each record gives: J gene, D gene, clone size, V gene, CDR3 DNA, CDR3 protein. D genes are given only for firm matches. Part of the rows lack a size; the others show once, few, many or a class for expanded clones.

TRBJ2-1,TRBD2,once,TRBV6-6,TGTGCCAGCACGGGGGGGAGCATGTACAATGAGCAGTTCTTC,CASTGGSMYNEQFF
TRBJ1-1,-,-,TRBV27,TGTGCCAGCAGTTTAAGGGTCCAGGGCGGGAACACTGAAGCTTTCTTT,CASSLRVQGGNTEAFF
TRBJ1-1,-,-,TRBV5-1,TGCGCCAGCAGCTTGGAGCGGGGGAACACTGAAGCTTTCTTT,CASSLERGNTEAFF
TRBJ1-6,TRBD1,-,TRBV28,TGTGCCAGCCTCACAGGGGGAGGTTCACCCCTCCACTTT,CASLTGGGSPLHF
TRBJ1-1,-,-,TRBV20-1,TGCAGTGCGTTACAGGGTGGGAAGGCTTTCTTT,CSALQGGKAFF
TRBJ2-1,TRBD2,-,TRBV7-2,TGTGCCAGCAGCTTACGCGGGGGGCCATACAATGAGCAGTTCTTC,CASSLRGGPYNEQFF
TRBJ2-1,TRBD2,-,TRBV29-1,TGCAGCGTCGAGGGGCTTGGACTGCGGGGGGATGAGCAGTTCTTC,CSVEGLGLRGDEQFF
TRBJ1-5,-,-,TRBV28,TGTGCCAGCAGTTTAATCTTAGGCGGATATCAGCCCCAGCATTTT,CASSLILGGYQPQHF
TRBJ1-2,TRBD1,-,TRBV7-2,TGTGCCAGCACCCCGGGACAGGGGTCAAACTATGGCTACACCTTC,CASTPGQGSNYGYTF
TRBJ2-1,TRBD2,-,TRBV11-2,TGTGCCAGCAGCTTAGTCGGACTAGCGGGGGGATTATACAATGAGCAGTTCTTC,CASSLVGLAGGLYNEQFF
TRBJ1-5,TRBD1,-,TRBV7-8,TGTGCCAGCAGCCCCACCGGGACAGAAGGTCAGCCCCAGCATTTT,CASSPTGTEGQPQHF
TRBJ2-1,TRBD1,-,TRBV19,TGTGCCAGTAGTAAGGACAGGGGAGGGGACAATGAGCAGTTCTTC,CASSKDRGGDNEQFF
TRBJ2-3,-,-,TRBV5-1,TGCGCCAGCAGCCCTAGCCCGGGAGATACGCAGTATTTT,CASSPSPGDTQYF
TRBJ2-2,TRBD1,-,TRBV6-4,TGTGCCAGCAGACAGGGGGCAGAAACCGGGGAGCTGTTTTTT,CASRQGAETGELFF
TRBJ1-3,-,-,TRBV19,TGTGCCAGTAGTGAATTCGGAGCAGCGTCTGGAAACACCATATATTTT,CASSEFGAASGNTIYF
TRBJ2-3,-,-,TRBV5-1,TGCGCCAGCTTCCGGAGACAGGGCACAGATACGCAGTATTTT,CASFRRQGTDTQYF
TRBJ1-2,-,-,TRBV4-3,TGCGCCAGCAGCCAAGATGGAGACAGAACCTATGGCTACACCTTC,CASSQDGDRTYGYTF
TRBJ2-7,TRBD1,once,TRBV2,TGTGCCAGCAGACAAACAGGGGACTACGAGCAGTACTTC,CASRQTGDYEQYF